This TCR beta chain was profiled in a study of blood T cell repertoires in COVID-19. Study-level information: T cells, B-cell-depleted T cells, or PBMCs supplied cDNA or gDNA.

Original analysis: The assay estimated nucleated cells by amplifying reference gene primers. Some clones are missing from TCRdb's copy, which holds only in-frame ones; the method was immunoSEQ multiplex PCR. V and J calls and clone size are those listed in that table; D and trimming were worked out from the DNA. The repertoire consists of under 250,000 clones, with 84% occurring once and the leading ten covering about 1.6%. The CDR3 length is 13 residues. The germline V gene has CDR1 SEHNR and CDR2 FQNEAQ (reference sequence). Trimming shortened V by 5 bases and J by 6 bases, and 13 bases separated the two germline ends.

The sample consisted of peripheral blood. This sequence joins TRBV7-9 and TRBJ1-2, with D unresolved. This TCR was recovered from a woman aged 40 to 50 who had recovered from COVID-19. The CDR3 here is CASSPQDWHGYTF. The CDR3, as DNA: TGTGCCAGCAGCCCGCAGGACTGGCATGGCTACACCTTC.